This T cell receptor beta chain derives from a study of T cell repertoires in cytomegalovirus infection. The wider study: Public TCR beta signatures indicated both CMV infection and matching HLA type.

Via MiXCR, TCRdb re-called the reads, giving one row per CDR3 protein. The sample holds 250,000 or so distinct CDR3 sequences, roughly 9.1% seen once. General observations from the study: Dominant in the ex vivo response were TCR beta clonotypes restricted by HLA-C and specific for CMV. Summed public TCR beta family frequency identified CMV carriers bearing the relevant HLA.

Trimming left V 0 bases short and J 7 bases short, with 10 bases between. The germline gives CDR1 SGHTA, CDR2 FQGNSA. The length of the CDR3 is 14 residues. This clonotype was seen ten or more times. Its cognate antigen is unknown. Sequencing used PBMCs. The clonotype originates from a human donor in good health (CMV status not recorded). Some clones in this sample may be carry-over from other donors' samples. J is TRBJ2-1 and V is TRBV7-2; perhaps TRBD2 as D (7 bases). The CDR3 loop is CASSLAGGGNEQFF. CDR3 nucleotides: TGTGCCAGCAGCTTAGCGGGAGGGGGTAATGAGCAGTTCTTC.